This TCR beta chain is from a study of PD-L1 blockade in urothelial cancer. Study summary: Atezolizumab (1,200 mg intravenously every 3 weeks) began at some point between 2013 and 2015 for patients. About nine tenths of the roughly 30 patients were men whose urothelial cancer was bladder-origin.

Individual patients had between 1 and 8 samples, taken pretreatment and on-treatment. This CDR3 comprises 14 residues. Germline loops: CDR1 MNHEY, CDR2 SMNVEV (reference sequence). Spike-ins of synthetic TCR analog templates went into each PCR. Here immunoSEQ multiplex PCR was the method, and the copy in TCRdb shows in-frame clones only, minus some. The data show roughly 38,000 clones, roughly 87% seen once. Points on this clone: The junction and the germline gene differ at one end; a read error may be behind it.

The receptor was derived from a man between 65 and 79 years old with urothelial cancer. This chain connects TRBV27 to TRBJ1-1, with D tentatively TRBD1 (6 bases). The starting material was PBMCs, obtained around atezolizumab (anti-PD-L1) treatment. As DNA, the CDR3 is TGTGCCAACCGGGTAGACGGACAGAACACTAAAGCTTTCTTT. Translated, it gives CANRVDGQNTKAFF.